This T cell receptor beta chain was recorded in a study of blood T cell repertoires in COVID-19. Living in under 30 US areas, the participants were between roughly 18 and 89 years of age. Cohorts were assigned according to the clinical history that participants reported. Recovered status in Cohort 3 required two negative PCRs, clearance, or symptom resolution. This CDR3 spans 13 amino acids. Between the trimmed V and J ends, which lost 2 bases and 11 bases, there was a span of 13 bases. Germline V gene lookup returns CDR1 MNHEY and CDR2 SMNVEV (reference sequence). Methods used by the authors: Cell counts per sample came from amplifying reference gene primers. Repertoires were generated with immunoSEQ multiplex PCR, while TCRdb's copy carries only in-frame clones and drops some. The DNA gave D and trimming, while V, J and clone size come from that table. The table includes approximately 490,000 clones, around 90% detected once.

The genes are TRBV27 and TRBJ1-5, with D tentatively TRBD1 (6 bases). This receptor was obtained from a woman aged 18-29 years who had recovered from COVID-19. Material for sequencing was PBMCs or T cells enriched from blood (not recorded which). The CDR3 region has the DNA TGTGCCAGCAGTTTAACAGGGCCCGTGTCCCAGCATTTT. Its translation: CASSLTGPVSQHF.